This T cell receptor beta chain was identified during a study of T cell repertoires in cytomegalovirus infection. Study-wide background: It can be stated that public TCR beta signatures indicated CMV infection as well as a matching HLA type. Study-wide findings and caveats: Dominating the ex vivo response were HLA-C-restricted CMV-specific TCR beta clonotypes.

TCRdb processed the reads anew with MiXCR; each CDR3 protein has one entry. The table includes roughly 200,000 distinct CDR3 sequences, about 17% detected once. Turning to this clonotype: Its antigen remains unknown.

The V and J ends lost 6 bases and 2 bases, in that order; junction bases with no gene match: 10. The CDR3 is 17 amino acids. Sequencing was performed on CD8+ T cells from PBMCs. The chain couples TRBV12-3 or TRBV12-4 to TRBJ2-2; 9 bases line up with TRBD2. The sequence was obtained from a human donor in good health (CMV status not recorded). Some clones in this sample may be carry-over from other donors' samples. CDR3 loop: CASRLVSGGRNTGELFF. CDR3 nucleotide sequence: TGTGCCAGCAGGCTCGTTAGCGGGGGCCGTAACACCGGGGAGCTGTTTTTT.